What follows are 28 T cell receptor beta chains derived from one specimen sequenced in a study of cytomegalovirus exposure and HLA in healthy donors. In the PCR, 60 Vbeta and 13 Jbeta primers were used. Method: immunoSEQ multiplex PCR; TCRdb's copy keeps in-frame clones and lacks some. This repertoire includes approximately 120,000 clones. Specimen: PBMCs. The receptors stem from a man between 18 and 35 years old in good health and CMV-seronegative.

The chain has TRBV10-3 and TRBJ1-5; D remains ambiguous. The CDR3 has 10 amino acids. The V gene's germline CDR1 is ENHRY and CDR2 SYGVKD. The ends were cut back, 8 bases at V and 7 bases at J, with 6 bases in the middle. Written as DNA, the CDR3 is TGTGCCATCGGGCGCCAGCCCCAGCATTTT. This sequence encodes CAIGRQPQHF.

V is TRBV4-1 and J is TRBJ2-5; weak D call: TRBD2 (6 bases). Germline lookup yields CDR1 MGHRA and CDR2 YSYEKL. The CDR3 has 17 amino acids. Trimming pared 1 base from V and 2 bases from J, leaving 17 bases between. CDR3 amino acids: CASSQGTALGGQETQYF. The CDR3 bases are TGCGCCAGCAGCCAAGGGACGGCGCTTGGGGGGCAAGAGACCCAGTACTTC.

This sequence joins TRBV19 and TRBJ2-1; 13 nucleotides align to TRBD2. The germline V gene encodes CDR1 LNHDA and CDR2 SQIVND (reference sequence). This CDR3 region has 16 residues. V was pared by 5 bases and J by 8 bases, with 9 bases of the junction left unmatched. The CDR3 nucleotides are TGTGCCAGTAGTTCCTTAGAGGGACTAGCGGGGCATGAGCAGTTCTTC. Encoded protein: CASSSLEGLAGHEQFF.

This sequence joins TRBV6-5 and TRBJ1-1; TRBD1 agrees at 10 bases. The CDR3 sequence is 15 residues long. Trimming cost V 3 bases and J 5 bases; bases outside gene matches: 6. Germline CDR1 MNHEY, CDR2 SVGAGI. The chain's CDR3 is CASSYSTGGETEAFF. In DNA, the CDR3 is TGTGCCAGCAGTTATTCGACAGGGGGCGAAACTGAAGCTTTCTTT.

The gene calls are TRBV5-3 and TRBJ1-3; D is unclear. TRBV5-3 belongs to the ORF category, with a function that is uncertain. V lost 0 bases to trimming and J lost 0 bases, with 7 bases between them. This CDR3 region has 15 residues. CDR3 sequence reads: CARSLANSSGNTIYF. CDR3 nucleotide sequence: TGTGCCAGAAGCTTGGCTAATTCCTCTGGAAACACCATATATTTT.

The chain links TRBV2 to TRBJ1-2; 8 bases fit TRBD1. The CDR3 contains 16 residues. The germline V gene encodes CDR1 SNHLY and CDR2 FYNNEI. V was clipped by 3 bases and J by 3 bases; unmatched bases: 9. CDR3 nucleotide sequence: TGTGCCAGCAGTGACGGTGGGACAGGTAGAGACTATGGCTACACCTTC. Encoded protein: CASSDGGTGRDYGYTF.

The genes are TRBV5-4 and TRBJ2-7; 10 bases map to TRBD1. The germline gives CDR1 SGHNT, CDR2 YYREEE (reference sequence). J lost 5 bases, V lost 3 bases, and 2 bases had no gene match. The CDR3 extends over 13 amino acids. The CDR3 loop reads CASSWDRGNEQYF. The CDR3 DNA follows: TGTGCCAGCAGCTGGGACAGGGGCAACGAGCAGTACTTC. The whole variable domain, remainder taken from reference TRBV5-4 and TRBJ2-7, is ETGVTQSPTHLIKTRGQQVTLRCSSQSGHNTVSWYQQALGQGPQFIFQYYREEENGRGNFPPRFSGLQFPNYSSELNVNALELDDSALYLCASSWDRGNEQYFGPGTRLTVT.

The V gene is TRBV4-2, the J gene TRBJ2-1, with 7 nucleotides matching TRBD2. The germline V gene has CDR1 LGHNA and CDR2 YNFKEQ. The trim removed 4 bases at V and 8 bases at J, leaving 8 bases unmatched. This CDR3 has 14 residues. The CDR3 DNA reads as TGTGCCAGCAGCCCAGGACTAGGGGTTTATGAGCAGTTCTTC. Amino acid sequence: CASSPGLGVYEQFF.

J is TRBJ1-2 and V is TRBV28; tentatively, D is TRBD1 (5 bases). The V end was cut by 3 bases, the J end by 2 bases, with 19 bases between. CDR3 length equals 17 residues. Germline CDR1 MDHEN, CDR2 SYDVKM. CDR3 sequence: CASSFRWRGLPNYGYTF. The CDR3 DNA is TGTGCCAGCAGTTTCCGGTGGAGGGGACTACCGAACTATGGCTACACCTTC.

The rearrangement links TRBV18 to TRBJ2-5; D is unresolved. From germline, CDR1 is KGHSH and CDR2 LQKENI. This CDR3 contains 15 residues. The germline V and J ends were trimmed by 0 bases and 5 bases, with 13 bases remaining between them. The CDR3 here is CASSPPNGNGETQYF. The CDR3 DNA reads TGTGCCAGCTCACCACCCAACGGAAACGGGGAGACCCAGTACTTC.

V gene TRBV12-5 combines with J gene TRBJ2-7; D not resolved. Germline CDR1 reads LGHNT; CDR2 reads FRNRAP. The CDR3 length is 13 residues. V shed 4 bases and J shed 6 bases, with 13 bases lying between them. CDR3 nucleotides: TGTGCTAGTGGTTCAGAGGAAGGTGGCGAGCAGTACTTC. Protein product: CASGSEEGGEQYF.

CDR3 coding DNA: TGCAGCGTTGCCGGTGACAGTGACAATCAAGAGACCCAGTACTTC. Protein product: CSVAGDSDNQETQYF. The chain joins TRBV29-1 to TRBJ2-5; tentatively, D is TRBD1 (5 bases). This CDR3 is 15 amino acids long. The V gene's germline CDR1 is SQVTM and CDR2 ANQGSEA. Between the trimmed V and J ends, which lost 4 bases and 2 bases, there was a span of 17 bases. Using reference TRBV29-1 and TRBJ2-5 for the parts outside the CDR3, the full variable domain is SAVISQKPSRDICQRGTSLTIQCQVDSQVTMMFWYRQQPGQSLTLIATANQGSEATYESGFVIDKFPISRPNLTFSTLTVSNMSPEDSSIYLCSVAGDSDNQETQYFGPGTRLLVL.

This chain links TRBV25-1 with TRBJ2-2; 7 bases agree with TRBD1. V lost 4 bases, J lost 1 base, and 9 bases stayed unmatched. The CDR3 has 17 residues. Germline V gene data show CDR1 as MGHDK and CDR2 as SYGVNS. The CDR3 reads CASSATGVVLNTGELFF. The CDR3 nucleotides are TGTGCCAGCAGTGCCACAGGGGTCGTCTTGAACACCGGGGAGCTGTTTTTT.

This sequence joins TRBV28 and TRBJ1-1; no firm D call. Germline CDR1 MDHEN, CDR2 SYDVKM. The CDR3 loop spans 10 amino acids. Trimming removed 10 bases from V and 3 bases from J, with 6 bases in between. The CDR3 is CATTYTEAFF. CDR3 coding DNA: TGTGCCACCACTTACACTGAAGCTTTCTTT.

The chain has TRBV5-1 and TRBJ2-2, with TRBD1 as a possible D gene (6 bases). Trimming removed 1 base from V and 5 bases from J, with 15 bases in between. Germline lookup yields CDR1 SGHRS and CDR2 YFSETQ. The CDR3 loop spans 16 amino acids. CDR3 residues: CASSLFSDRRTGELFF. The CDR3 coding sequence is TGCGCCAGCAGCTTGTTTTCGGACAGACGGACCGGGGAGCTGTTTTTT.

The chain joins TRBV19 to TRBJ1-1; weak D call: TRBD1 (6 bases). Germline V gene sequence: CDR1 LNHDA, CDR2 SQIVND (reference sequence). V lost 4 bases to trimming and J lost 1 base, with 13 bases between them. The length of the CDR3 is 15 residues. The CDR3 coding sequence is TGTGCCAGTAGTACCTTCGGGGGGCCGAACACTGAAGCTTTCTTT. Residues: CASSTFGGPNTEAFF.

Comments on this clone: The DNA is omitted, as the CDR3 cannot be located on it reliably, and the CDR3 follows TCRdb's listing. The rearrangement links TRBV28 to TRBJ2-5; TRBD1 reflects the table's D call only, with no check against the DNA. In germline, CDR1 is MDHEN, CDR2 SYDVKM. The CDR3 sequence runs 15 residues, both termini included. This CDR3 is CASSSSTGRFDEQYF.

The genes are TRBV6-5 and TRBJ1-4; D remains ambiguous. This CDR3 has 11 amino acids. Germline CDR1 is MNHEY and CDR2 is SVGAGI. Trimming took off 6 bases at V and 12 bases at J, with 11 bases between the two ends. The CDR3 loop reads CASSYRGELFF. CDR3 DNA sequence: TGTGCCAGCAGCTACCGCGGGGAACTGTTTTTT.

This chain connects TRBV7-3 to TRBJ1-1; D is undetermined. Germline CDR1 and CDR2: SGHTA and FQGTGA. The CDR3 loop spans 13 amino acids. The V end was cut by 1 base, the J end by 5 bases, with 8 bases between. In nucleotides, the CDR3 is TGTGCCAGCAGCTTAATATCCGGGACTGAAGCTTTCTTT. Residues: CASSLISGTEAFF.

This chain links TRBV7-9 with TRBJ2-7, with 7 bases that match TRBD2. Germline trimming cut 1 base from V and 1 base from J; bases unmatched to any gene: 1. CDR3 length: 14 amino acids. Germline CDR1 reads SEHNR; CDR2 reads FQNEAQ (reference sequence). Here the CDR3 reads CASSLGGGSYEQYF. The CDR3 nucleotides are TGTGCCAGCAGCTTAGGGGGGGGGTCCTACGAGCAGTACTTC.

This chain connects TRBV5-1 to TRBJ2-3, with 7 bases matching TRBD2. Germline V gene data show CDR1 as SGHRS and CDR2 as YFSETQ. The CDR3 has 18 residues. V was pared by 7 bases and J by 0 bases, with 17 bases of the junction left unmatched. CDR3 sequence: CASRTVRESISSTDTQYF. CDR3 DNA sequence: TGCGCCAGCCGAACCGTGCGGGAGTCGATCTCTAGCACAGATACGCAGTATTTT.

This rearrangement joins TRBV7-6 to TRBJ1-1, with 7 bases that match TRBD1. CDR3 length: 17 amino acids. V shed 5 bases, J shed 4 bases, and the junction held 16 bases outside the gene matches. Germline V gene lookup returns CDR1 SGHVS and CDR2 FNYEAQ. For the CDR3, the DNA is TGTGCCAGCAGCCGAGCCGTGGCAGGGGGTAAGGTCACTGAAGCTTTCTTT. It codes for CASSRAVAGGKVTEAFF.

Details on this clone: Mismatch with germline at one junction end may stem from a read error. V and J are TRBV28 and TRBJ2-1; TRBD2 aligns across 9 bases. The CDR3 has 14 amino acids. Germline values: CDR1 MDHEN, CDR2 SYDVKM. CDR3 sequence (DNA): TGTGCCAGCAGTTTGGTTCCAATAGCGGGAGAGCTGTTCTTC. Its translation is CASSLVPIAGELFF.

V is TRBV6-5 and J is TRBJ2-2; D perhaps matches TRBD1 (6 bases). V dropped 6 bases and J dropped 9 bases, with 17 bases sitting between them. Germline loops: CDR1 MNHEY, CDR2 SVGAGI. The CDR3 totals 14 residues. The CDR3 region has the DNA TGTGCCAGCAGGCCCGACAGGTTATCAAGGGAGCTGTTTTTT. Amino acids: CASRPDRLSRELFF.

The V gene is TRBV18, the J gene TRBJ1-5; maybe TRBD1 (5 bases). V was shortened by 6 bases and J by 7 bases, with 13 bases between the two germline ends. The CDR3 has 13 residues. CDR1 and CDR2 (germline): KGHSH, LQKENI. The CDR3 DNA reads as TGTGCCAGCTCCCTGGGAACAGGCCAGCCCCAGCATTTT. The encoded protein is CASSLGTGQPQHF.

The chain is built from TRBV19 and TRBJ1-6; unclear D gene. V was cut by 9 bases and J by 7 bases, with 13 bases left in between. CDR1 and CDR2 from the germline V gene are LNHDA and SQIVND (reference sequence). CDR3 length equals 13 residues. The CDR3 loop is CASQESGNSPLHF. The CDR3 bases are TGTGCCAGCCAAGAATCCGGGAATTCACCCCTCCACTTT.

The chain employs TRBV7-9 and TRBJ1-2, with TRBD1 identical over 8 bases. CDR1 SEHNR and CDR2 FQNEAQ come from the germline V gene (reference sequence). CDR3 length equals 15 residues. Trimming at V came to 3 bases and at J to 4 bases, leaving 7 bases not matched to a gene. The CDR3: CASSFRGHSRYGYTF. DNA of the CDR3: TGTGCCAGCAGCTTCAGGGGGCATTCTCGCTATGGCTACACCTTC.

The chain employs TRBV2 and TRBJ2-7; TRBD1 is a possible D gene (5 bases). The CDR3 consists of 10 residues. In germline, CDR1 is SNHLY, CDR2 FYNNEI. With 6 bases removed from V and 5 bases from J, the gap between germline ends came to 5 bases. The CDR3 DNA is TGTGCCAGCAGACAGGACGAGCAGTACTTC. This gives the protein CASRQDEQYF.